The sequence of this T cell receptor (beta chain) was determined in a study of blood T cells in healthy people across ages. In the case of this clonotype: Its target is not known.

Every donor contributed roughly 10 milliliters of peripheral blood by blood draw. PBMCs numbering at least 7 million were isolated per sample. The second PCR ran about 6 to 12 cycles with a sample-barcoded 5' primer and J-beta primers. TCRdb independently ran MiXCR on the 5' RACE reads; one entry per CDR3 protein. The sample holds 1,800,000 or so distinct CDR3 sequences, roughly two fifths seen once. Per the germline V gene, CDR1 is SGHTA and CDR2 is FQGTGA. After removal of 5 bases from V and 6 bases from J, the junction contained 7 bases not matched to a gene. The CDR3 covers 13 residues. Study-wide points: Aged donors had fewer naive CD4+ cells and lower diversity than long-lived donors. Nothing was known about donor CMV status, and this possibly confounded expanded clonotype changes.

V is TRBV7-3 and J is TRBJ2-7; 7 nucleotides line up with TRBD2. The source material was blood. The sequence came from a human donor in good health. The CDR3 coding sequence is TGTGCCAGCAGCCTGGCGGGGGAAATCGAGCAGTACTTC. This codes for CASSLAGEIEQYF.